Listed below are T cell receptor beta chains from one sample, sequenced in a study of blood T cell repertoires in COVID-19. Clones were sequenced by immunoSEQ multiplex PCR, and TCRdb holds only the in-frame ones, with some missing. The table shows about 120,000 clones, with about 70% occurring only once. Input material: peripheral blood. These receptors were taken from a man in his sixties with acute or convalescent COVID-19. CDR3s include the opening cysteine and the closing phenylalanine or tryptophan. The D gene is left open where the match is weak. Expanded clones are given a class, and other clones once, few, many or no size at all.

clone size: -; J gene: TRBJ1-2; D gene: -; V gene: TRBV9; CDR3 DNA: TGTGCCAGCAGCCCCCCGGACAGATTTACTCTTGGCTATGGCTACACCTTC; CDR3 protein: CASSPPDRFTLGYGYTF
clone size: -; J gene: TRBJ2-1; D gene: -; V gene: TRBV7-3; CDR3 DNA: TGTGCCAGCAGCTTAACCGCAAACAATTACAATGAGCAGTTCTTC; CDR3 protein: CASSLTANNYNEQFF
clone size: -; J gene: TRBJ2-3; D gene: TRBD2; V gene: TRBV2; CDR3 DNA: TGTGCCAGCAGTGCGAATGGCGGGGGGGCTGGGGATACGCAGTATTTT; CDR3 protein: CASSANGGGAGDTQYF
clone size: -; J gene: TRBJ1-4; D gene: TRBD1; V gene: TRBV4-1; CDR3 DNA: TGCGCCAGCAGCCAAGCCAGGGGGGACCCACCAACTAATGAAAAACTGTTTTTT; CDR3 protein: CASSQARGDPPTNEKLFF
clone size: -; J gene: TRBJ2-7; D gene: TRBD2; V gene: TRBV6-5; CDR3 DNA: TGTGCCAGCACCAAGAAGGGTAGCGGGGTTTACGAGCAGTACTTC; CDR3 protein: CASTKKGSGVYEQYF
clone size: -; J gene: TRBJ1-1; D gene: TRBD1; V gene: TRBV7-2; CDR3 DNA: TGTGCCAGCAGCTCGTATGGACAGGGGTTAAGTGAAGCTTTCTTT; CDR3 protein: CASSSYGQGLSEAFF
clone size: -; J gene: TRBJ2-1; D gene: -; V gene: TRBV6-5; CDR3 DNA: TGTGCCAGCAGTCCACCCCAGGGGAATGAGCAGTTCTTC; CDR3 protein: CASSPPQGNEQFF
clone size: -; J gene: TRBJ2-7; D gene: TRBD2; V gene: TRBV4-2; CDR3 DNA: TGTGCCAGCAGCCAAGATCAAGCGGGGGCCTCCTACGAGCAGTACTTC; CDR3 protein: CASSQDQAGASYEQYF
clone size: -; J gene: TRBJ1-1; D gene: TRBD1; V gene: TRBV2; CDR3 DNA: TGTGCCAGCAGTTCAACAGGGGACACTGAAGCTTTCTTT; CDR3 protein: CASSSTGDTEAFF
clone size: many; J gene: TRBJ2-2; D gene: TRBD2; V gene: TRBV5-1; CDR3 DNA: TGCGCCAGCAGCTCGGGGGGGTTATCGGACACCGGGGAGCTGTTTTTT; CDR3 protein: CASSSGGLSDTGELFF
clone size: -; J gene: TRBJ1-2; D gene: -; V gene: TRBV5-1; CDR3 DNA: TGCGCCAGCAGCTTGGGGGTGGGAGCTGTCTATGGCTACACCTTC; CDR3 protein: CASSLGVGAVYGYTF
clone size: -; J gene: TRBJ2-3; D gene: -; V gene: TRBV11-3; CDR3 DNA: TGTGCCAGCAGCCGCCTAGGGGGGAGGGGCACAGATACGCAGTATTTT; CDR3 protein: CASSRLGGRGTDTQYF
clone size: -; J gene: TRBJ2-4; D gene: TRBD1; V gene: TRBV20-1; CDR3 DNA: TGCAGTGCTAGTGGATCCGGGACAGCAGCCAAAAACATTCAGTACTTC; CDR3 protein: CSASGSGTAAKNIQYF
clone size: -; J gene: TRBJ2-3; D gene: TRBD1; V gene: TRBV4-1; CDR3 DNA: TGCGCCAGCAGCCAAGTCCTCAACCCCACCCGGGACAGTGTCACAGATACGCAGTATTTT; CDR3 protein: CASSQVLNPTRDSVTDTQYF
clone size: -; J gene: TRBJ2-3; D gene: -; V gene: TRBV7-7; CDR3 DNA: TGTGCCAGCAGCTTTGCTCCAGGGGCAACAGATACGCAGTATTTT; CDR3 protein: CASSFAPGATDTQYF
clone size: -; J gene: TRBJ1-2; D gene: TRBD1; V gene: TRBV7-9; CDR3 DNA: TGTGCCAGCAGCTTAGGACTCGACAGGGGGCCGTCTGGCTACACCTTC; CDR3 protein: CASSLGLDRGPSGYTF
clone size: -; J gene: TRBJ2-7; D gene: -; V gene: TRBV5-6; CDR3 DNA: TGTGCCAGCAGCTTGATCCCCCAGGGCTATCCCTACGAGCAGTACTTC; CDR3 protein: CASSLIPQGYPYEQYF
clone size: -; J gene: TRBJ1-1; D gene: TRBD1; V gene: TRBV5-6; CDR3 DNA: TGTGCCAGCAGCTACAGGGGGCATAGCACTGAAGCTTTCTTT; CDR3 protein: CASSYRGHSTEAFF
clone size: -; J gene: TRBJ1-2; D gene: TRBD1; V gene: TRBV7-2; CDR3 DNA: TGTGCCAGCAGCTCGTTCCGACGAGGACAGGGCTATGGCTACACCTTC; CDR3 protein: CASSSFRRGQGYGYTF
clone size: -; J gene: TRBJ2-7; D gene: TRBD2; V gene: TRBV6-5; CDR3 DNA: TGTGCCAGCAGGGGAGGGCACCTAGGAATTTACGAGCAGTACTTC; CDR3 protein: CASRGGHLGIYEQYF
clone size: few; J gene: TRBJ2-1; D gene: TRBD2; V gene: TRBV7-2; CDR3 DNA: TGTGCCAGCAGTAAGAGCGGGAGGGCCTACAATGAGCAGTTCTTC; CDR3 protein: CASSKSGRAYNEQFF
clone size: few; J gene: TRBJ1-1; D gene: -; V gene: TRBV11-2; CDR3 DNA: TGTGCCAGCAGCCCCAGGAAGGGGTTAGACACTGAAGCTTTCTTT; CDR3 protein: CASSPRKGLDTEAFF
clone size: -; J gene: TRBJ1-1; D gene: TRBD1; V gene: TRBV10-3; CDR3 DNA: TGTGCCATCAGTTCGGACAGGGGCGGTGAAGCTTTCTTT; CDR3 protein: CAISSDRGGEAFF
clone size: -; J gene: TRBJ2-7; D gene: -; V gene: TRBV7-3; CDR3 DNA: TGTGCCAGCAGCTTAACGGGGGGCTACGAGCAGTACTTC; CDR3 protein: CASSLTGGYEQYF
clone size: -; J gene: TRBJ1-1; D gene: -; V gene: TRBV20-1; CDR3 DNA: TGCAGTGCTAGCGAGCCCACTGAAGCTTTCTTT; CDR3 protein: CSASEPTEAFF
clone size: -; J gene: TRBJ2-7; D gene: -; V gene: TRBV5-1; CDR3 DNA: TGCGCCAGCAGCTCCCTAGAAACGAGTGAGCAGTACTTC; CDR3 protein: CASSSLETSEQYF
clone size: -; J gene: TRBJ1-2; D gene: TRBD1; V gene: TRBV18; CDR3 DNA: TGTGCCAGCTCATTTCGGACAGGGGGCGACTATGGCTACACCTTC; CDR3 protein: CASSFRTGGDYGYTF
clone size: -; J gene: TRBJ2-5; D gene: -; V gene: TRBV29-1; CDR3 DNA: TGCAGCTCCTACACCGGGTCCCGGAGGGAGACCCAGTACTTC; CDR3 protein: CSSYTGSRRETQYF
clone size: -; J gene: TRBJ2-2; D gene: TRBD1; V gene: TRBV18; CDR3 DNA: TGTGCCAGCTCATCGTTTAGGGACAGCAACACCGGGGAGCTGTTTTTT; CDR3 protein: CASSSFRDSNTGELFF
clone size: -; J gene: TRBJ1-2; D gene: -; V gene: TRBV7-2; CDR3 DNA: TGTGCCAGCAGCTTAACGGCGGCAGGGGATGGCTACACCTTC; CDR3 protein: CASSLTAAGDGYTF
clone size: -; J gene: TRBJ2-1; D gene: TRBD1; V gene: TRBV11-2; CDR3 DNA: TGTGCCACCAATAGACGGGACAGGGCTCTCAATGAGCAGTTCTTC; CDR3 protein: CATNRRDRALNEQFF
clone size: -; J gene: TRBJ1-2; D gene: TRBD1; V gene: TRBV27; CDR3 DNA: TGTGCCAGCAGTTTGTCCTTCCAGGGGGTGGCGGGCGGCTACACCTTC; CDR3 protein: CASSLSFQGVAGGYTF
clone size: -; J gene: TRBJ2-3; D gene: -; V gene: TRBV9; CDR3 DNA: TGTGCCAGCAGCGTCGGGACTGCAGATACGCAGTATTTT; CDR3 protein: CASSVGTADTQYF
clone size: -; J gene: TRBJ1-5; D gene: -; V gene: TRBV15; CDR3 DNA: TGTGCCACCAGCAGAGACTGGAGTAGCAATCAGCCCCAGCATTTT; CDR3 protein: CATSRDWSSNQPQHF
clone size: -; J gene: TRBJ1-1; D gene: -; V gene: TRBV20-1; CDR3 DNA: TGCAGTGCTAGTTTAGGAGGAATGATCACTGAAGCTTTCTTT; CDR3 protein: CSASLGGMITEAFF
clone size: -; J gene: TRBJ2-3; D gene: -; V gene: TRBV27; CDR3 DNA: TGTGCCAGCAGTAAAGAGGGCACAGATACGCAGTATTTT; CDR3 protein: CASSKEGTDTQYF
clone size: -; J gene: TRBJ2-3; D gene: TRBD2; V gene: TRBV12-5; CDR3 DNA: TGTGCTAGTGGTTTGGTACTAGCGGGAGGCACAGATACGCAGTATTTT; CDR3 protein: CASGLVLAGGTDTQYF
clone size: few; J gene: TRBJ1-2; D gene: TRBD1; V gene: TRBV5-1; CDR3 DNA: TGCGCCAGCAACGTGGACAGGGTCACAGGCTATGGCTACACCTTC; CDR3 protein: CASNVDRVTGYGYTF
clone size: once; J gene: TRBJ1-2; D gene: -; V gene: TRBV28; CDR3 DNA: TGTGCCAGCAGTTTGGAGTATGGCTACACCTTC; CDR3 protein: CASSLEYGYTF
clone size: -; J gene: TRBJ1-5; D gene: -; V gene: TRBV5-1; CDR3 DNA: TGCGCCAGCAGCCCGGAACCCATCCAGACACGGCCCTCGCCCCAGCATTTT; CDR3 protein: CASSPEPIQTRPSPQHF
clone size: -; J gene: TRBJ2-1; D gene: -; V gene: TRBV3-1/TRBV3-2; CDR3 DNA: TGTGCCAGCAGCCAGACTGTCTGGTTAGCGCAGTTCTTC; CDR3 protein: CASSQTVWLAQFF
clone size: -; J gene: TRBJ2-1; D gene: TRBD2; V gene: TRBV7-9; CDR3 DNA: TGTGCCAGCAGCCGCGCGGGGGGGCCCTACAATGAGCAGTTCTTC; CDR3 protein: CASSRAGGPYNEQFF
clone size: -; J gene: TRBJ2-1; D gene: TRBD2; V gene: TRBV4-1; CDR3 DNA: TGCGCCAGCAGCCAAGGGACTAGCGGGAGTGGGTCCTACAATGAGCAGTTCTTC; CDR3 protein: CASSQGTSGSGSYNEQFF
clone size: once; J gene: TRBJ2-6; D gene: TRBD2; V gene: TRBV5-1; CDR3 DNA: TGCGCCAGCAGCTTGGCGCTAGCGGGGGGCCGGGGGGCCAACGTCCTGACTTTC; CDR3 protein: CASSLALAGGRGANVLTF
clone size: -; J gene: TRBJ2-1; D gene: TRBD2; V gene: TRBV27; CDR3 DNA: TGTGCCACCAGACCCTATACAGGGAGAAAGTCAGCGGGAGGGCCGGGTGAGCAGTTCTTC; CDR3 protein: CATRPYTGRKSAGGPGEQFF